This T cell receptor beta chain was identified in a study of cytomegalovirus exposure and HLA in healthy donors. In the study overall: Later, an analysis reported that the roughly 120 validation repertoires had used the same platform as the approximately 690 first-cohort repertoires.

Sequencing used immunoSEQ multiplex PCR; TCRdb keeps in-frame clones, though not all of them. The sample yields some 250,000 clones, around 87% seen once. The CDR3 is 12 amino acids. Germline CDR1 is SQVTM and CDR2 is ANQGSEA. V was trimmed by 3 bases and J by 3 bases, leaving 9 bases between them. Points on this clone: Its antigen is unidentified.

Study-wide results and caveats: Researchers counted 180 or so TCR beta chains as cytomegalovirus-associated.

The donors were part of the validation cohort, which consisted of approximately 110 subjects and was separate from the first cohort of about 670 subjects. Sequenced material: PBMCs. The chain employs TRBV29-1 and TRBJ2-7; D call uncertain. This sequence was found in a woman aged 18-29 years in good health and CMV-seronegative. CDR3 DNA: TGCAGCGTTGAGACATCCAACTACGAGCAGTACTTC. As protein: CSVETSNYEQYF.